The T cell receptor (beta chain) described here comes from a study of shared clonotypes between healthy human individuals. Study conclusions and caveats: Donor clonotype sharing was expected to depend on sequencing depth. Naive subsets tended to show greater estimated richness than memory subsets. Donors were few, which limited the genetic and exposure-history diversity represented.

About this clone: Its antigen is not known.

The CDR3 extends over 14 amino acids. Germline CDR1 and CDR2: MNHEY and SVGAGI. The ends lost 5 bases at V and 6 bases at J; junction bases unmatched: 8. Several immunoSEQ plates held equal portions of the genomic DNA taken from each subset. This table comes from immunoSEQ multiplex PCR, and its TCRdb copy is limited to in-frame clones, with some not included. The sample lists 2 million to 2.5 million clones, 93% occurring once. Sequencing was done on a sample of naive CD4+ T cells from PBMCs. Stated subset: CD45RA+ positively selected. This chain connects TRBV6-5 to TRBJ2-3; the match to TRBD1 covers 7 bases. The receptor was isolated from a man aged 18 to 30 in good health. Some clones in this sample may be carry-over from other donors' samples. DNA for the CDR3: TGTGCCAGCAGTAACCAACAGGGGTCGGATACGCAGTATTTT. It codes for CASSNQQGSDTQYF.